These T cell receptor beta chains were read from a single sample in a study of beta chain features in type 1 diabetes. Only in-frame clones appear in the TCRdb table, and some are missing; sequencing was by immunoSEQ multiplex PCR. Of around 310,000 clones in the sample, 9.5% to 11% were seen once. The specimen sequenced was naive CD4+ T cells from blood. The receptors come from a woman in her 30s in good health. The CDR3 runs from the conserved cysteine through the conserved F or W. A D gene is named only where the DNA matches it firmly.

J gene	D gene	V gene	CDR3 protein
TRBJ2-7	TRBD2	TRBV4-1	CASSQGLAGVYEQYF
TRBJ2-7	.	TRBV18	CASSPQGDSYEQYF
TRBJ2-7	TRBD2	TRBV27	CASSKGLAGGDEQYF
TRBJ2-3	.	TRBV5-4	CASRPGVGGPDTQYF
TRBJ2-3	TRBD2	TRBV5-6	CASSSRTSGSGDTQYF
TRBJ2-5	TRBD1	TRBV5-1	CASRYDRGEQETQYF
TRBJ2-7	TRBD2	TRBV28	CASSSPTSGRKYEQYF
TRBJ2-7	TRBD1	TRBV5-4	CASSPRQGLYEQYF
TRBJ2-4	TRBD2	TRBV5-1	CASSWGTIDNLAKNIQYF
TRBJ2-5	.	TRBV2	CASSEFGSQETQYF
TRBJ2-7	TRBD2	TRBV29-1	CSVGLRGYEQYF
TRBJ1-2	.	TRBV12-2	CASRLEYGQDFLYGYTF
TRBJ1-5	.	TRBV6-6	CASSFQQGEQPQHF
TRBJ2-3	TRBD2	TRBV4-2	CASSQDSGTSGSPSTDTQYF
TRBJ2-1	TRBD2	TRBV9	CASSVAGGRAYNEQFF
TRBJ2-5	TRBD1	TRBV4-3	CASSPGTGGSETQYF
TRBJ2-5	TRBD2	TRBV7-9	CASSLAGLAGETQYF
TRBJ2-7	TRBD1	TRBV4-1	CASSQGVDRNYEQYF
TRBJ2-5	TRBD1	TRBV2	CASSASWTGRETQYF
TRBJ2-7	TRBD1	TRBV30	CAGDRVSYEQYF
TRBJ2-5	.	TRBV28	CASTETGFQETQYF
TRBJ2-5	TRBD2	TRBV4-2	CASSQGTSGSETQYF
TRBJ2-5	TRBD1	TRBV15	CATSRRDRGRGETQYF
TRBJ1-5	TRBD1	TRBV2	CASQLDRALNQPQHF
TRBJ2-7	TRBD1	TRBV27	CASRDRLESEQYF
TRBJ2-1	.	TRBV7-2	CASSSRGRTGNEQFF
TRBJ2-2	.	TRBV4-2	CASSQETRDGELFF
TRBJ1-1	TRBD1	TRBV7-2	CASSLPGTGNTEAFF
TRBJ2-3	.	TRBV18	CASSPPVMRSDTQYF
TRBJ2-5	TRBD1	TRBV7-9	CASRAGTAQETQYF
TRBJ2-2	.	TRBV7-2	CASSQVGAGNTGELFF
TRBJ1-4	.	TRBV11-2	CASSLTGGSNEKLFF
TRBJ2-1	TRBD2	TRBV30	CAWRPGLAYNEQFF
TRBJ1-2	.	TRBV7-9	CASSLAGSNYGYTF
TRBJ2-7	.	TRBV6-6	CASRVGGSYEQYF
TRBJ1-2	TRBD1	TRBV29-1	CSVGGQGSTGYTF
TRBJ1-5	TRBD1	TRBV6-1	CASSDRGNQPQHF
TRBJ2-3	TRBD2	TRBV4-2	CASSDSGSKDTQYF
TRBJ2-3	TRBD2	TRBV9	CASSVDGGGNTDTQYF
TRBJ2-1	TRBD2	TRBV18	CASSPGGREFNEQFF
TRBJ2-1	.	TRBV11-2	CASSFVDDGVEQFF
TRBJ2-7	.	TRBV7-9	CASSLASPAYEQYF
TRBJ2-7	.	TRBV18	CASSPLTGQGSAYEQYF
TRBJ2-7	.	TRBV5-6	CASSLAAYEQYF
TRBJ2-7	.	TRBV5-4	CASSLAGSPYEQYF
TRBJ1-2	.	TRBV7-2	CASTPRVEANYGYTF
TRBJ2-3	.	TRBV14	CASSQVGRGSADTQYF
TRBJ2-2	TRBD2	TRBV9	CASRPDGTRQNTGELFF
TRBJ1-2	.	TRBV18	CASSPRGRDYGYTF
TRBJ2-5	TRBD2	TRBV7-2	CASSRGLAGVRETQYF
TRBJ2-5	TRBD2	TRBV7-9	CASSPGLAGRETQYF
TRBJ1-5	TRBD1	TRBV27	CASSSEMMTGVSNQPQHF
TRBJ2-5	TRBD2	TRBV4-3	CASSQAPLAGWETQYF
TRBJ2-1	.	TRBV29-1	CSVDRQTYNEQFF
TRBJ2-3	TRBD2	TRBV15	CATSRGFSGSTDTQYF
TRBJ1-3	.	TRBV30	CAWSVSSGNTIYF
TRBJ2-1	.	TRBV28	CASSFTGSSFF
TRBJ1-1	.	TRBV15	CATSPRMNTEAFF